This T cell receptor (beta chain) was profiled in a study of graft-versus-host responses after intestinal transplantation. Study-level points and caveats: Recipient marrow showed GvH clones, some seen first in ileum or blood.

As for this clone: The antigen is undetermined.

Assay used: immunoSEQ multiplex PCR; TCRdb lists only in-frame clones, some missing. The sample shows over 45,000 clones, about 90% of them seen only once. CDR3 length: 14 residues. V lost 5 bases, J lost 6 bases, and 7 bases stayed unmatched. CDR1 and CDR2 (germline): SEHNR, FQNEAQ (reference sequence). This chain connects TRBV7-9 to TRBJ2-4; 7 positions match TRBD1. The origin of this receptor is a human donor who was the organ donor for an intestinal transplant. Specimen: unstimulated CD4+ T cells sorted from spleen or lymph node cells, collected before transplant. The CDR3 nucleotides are TGTGCCAGCAGCCACAGGGGATCGGGAAACATTCAGTACTTC. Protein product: CASSHRGSGNIQYF.